This T cell receptor (beta chain) derives from a study of blood T cell repertoires in COVID-19. Across the whole study: The samples span acute and convalescent COVID-19 from the United States, Italy and Spain. Sources were T cells, B-cell-depleted T cells, or PBMCs; the material itself was cDNA or gDNA.

Trimming took 4 bases from V and 10 from J; bases not matched to a gene: 3. The CDR3 sequence is 12 residues long. Per the germline V gene, CDR1 is SGDLS and CDR2 is YYNGEE. This table comes from immunoSEQ multiplex PCR, and its TCRdb copy is limited to in-frame clones, with some not included. The sample consists of more than 20,000 clones, roughly 75% of them appearing once. The TCR originated in a human donor in a cohort sampled during active or convalescent COVID-19. The V and J genes are TRBV9 and TRBJ2-1, with TRBD1 matching 9 bases. Input material: peripheral blood. The CDR3 bases are TGTGCCAGCAGCTTGACAGGGGGGGAGCAGTTCTTC. Protein sequence: CASSLTGGEQFF. The complete variable domain, with remaining parts taken from reference TRBV9 and TRBJ2-1, reads DSGVTQTPKHLITATGQRVTLRCSPRSGDLSVYWYQQSLDQGLQFLIQYYNGEERAKGNILERFSAQQFPDLHSELNLSSLELGDSALYFCASSLTGGEQFFGPGTRLTVL.